This entry features one T cell receptor (beta chain) sequence. Some clones are missing from TCRdb's copy, which holds only in-frame ones; the method was immunoSEQ multiplex PCR. The sample lists over 35,000 clones, roughly 85% occurring once. This sample stems from a study of blood T cell repertoires in COVID-19. The source of this sequence is a human donor in a cohort sampled during active COVID-19. Sequenced material: peripheral blood.

The CDR3 spells CASSSPNQVSGELFF. In nucleotides, the CDR3 is TGTGCCAGCAGCTCACCTAATCAGGTATCCGGGGAGCTGTTTTTT. The chain couples TRBV7-9 to TRBJ2-2; no clear D. The CDR3 has 15 amino acids. The V end was cut by 4 bases, the J end by 6 bases, with 15 bases between. Germline loops: CDR1 SEHNR, CDR2 FQNEAQ (reference sequence). Filled out from reference TRBV7-9 and TRBJ2-2, the complete variable domain reads DTGVSQNPRHKITKRGQNVTFRCDPISEHNRLYWYRQTLGQGPEFLTYFQNEAQLEKSRLLSDRFSAERPKGSFSTLEIQRTEQGDSAMYLCASSSPNQVSGELFFGEGSRLTVL.